This TCR beta chain was sequenced for a study of Ad26.COV2.S vaccination and SARS-CoV-2 variants. As for the study in general: The COV1001 Ad26.COV2.S trial arm included the donor.

Germline V gene lookup returns CDR1 MNHEY and CDR2 SMNVEV (reference sequence). Between the trimmed V and J ends, which lost 3 bases and 4 bases, there was a span of 13 bases. This CDR3 comprises 14 residues. Sample treatment: some 20 received Ad26.COV2.S at low or high dose, single or two shots; roughly 5 received placebo; per-sample allocation not given. Material that was analyzed had been drawn on day 63 after the first vaccine or placebo injection. Based in Boston, the donor was an adult of 18-55 years. Using immunoSEQ multiplex PCR, the repertoire was profiled, and TCRdb retains in-frame clones only, with some absent. The top ten hold more than 1.5% of the sample, which has 440,000 or so clones, about nine tenths seen once.

V usage is TRBV27 and J usage is TRBJ2-7; D possibly corresponds to TRBD2 (7 bases). The TCR sequence derives from a person aged 18 to 65 who received the Ad26.COV2.S COVID-19 vaccine or a placebo. Sequencing was performed on peripheral blood, taken in a trial of Ad26.COV2.S vaccine versus placebo. CDR3 loop: CASSLTGGPYEQYF. CDR3 DNA: TGTGCCAGCAGTTTGACGGGGGGCCCATACGAGCAGTACTTC.